Following are 26 T cell receptor beta chains from one sample sequenced in a study of blood T cell repertoires in COVID-19. The assay was immunoSEQ multiplex PCR, and TCRdb's table has in-frame clones only and misses some. The sample has a few hundred thousand clones; nearly 90% are singletons. Sequencing was done on a sample of peripheral blood. These receptors came from a man aged 18-30 years with active or convalescent COVID-19.

This clone came up once. The chain employs TRBV7-2 and TRBJ2-3, with D maybe TRBD2 (7 bases). Looked up from germline, CDR1 is SGHTA and CDR2 is FQGNSA. The CDR3 covers 15 residues. The germline V and J ends were trimmed by 0 bases and 6 bases, with 13 bases remaining between them. The CDR3 region is CASSLAGGAVDTQYF. The CDR3 DNA reads as TGTGCCAGCAGCTTAGCGGGGGGGGCGGTGGATACGCAGTATTTT.

This rearrangement joins TRBV4-3 to TRBJ1-1; TRBD1 matches at 8 bases. Germline loops: CDR1 LGHNA, CDR2 YSLEER. V lost 1 base and J lost 6; bases outside the gene matches: 10. The CDR3 runs to 16 residues. CDR3: CASSQVQGAGSAEAFF. Written as DNA, the CDR3 is TGCGCCAGCAGCCAAGTTCAGGGGGCGGGTTCCGCTGAAGCTTTCTTT.

The J gene is TRBJ1-2, the V gene TRBV18; TRBD1 is a possible D gene (5 bases). Germline V lookup: CDR1 KGHSH, CDR2 LQKENI. Trimming shortened V by 6 bases and J by 6 bases, and 26 bases separated the two germline ends. The length of the CDR3 is 17 residues. The CDR3 is CASSSQPGGAVGDGYTF. As DNA, the CDR3 is TGTGCCAGCTCTTCCCAGCCGGGAGGGGCTGTGGGCGATGGCTACACCTTC.

The J gene is TRBJ1-5, the V gene TRBV6-2 or TRBV6-3; possible D gene TRBD1, 5 bases. The V gene's germline CDR1 is MNHEY and CDR2 SVGEGT. This CDR3 is built from 16 residues. V was pared by 6 bases and J by 1 base, with 16 bases between. For the CDR3, the DNA is TGTGCCAGCAGCTTAGGGACGGCGGGGAGCAATCAGCCCCAGCATTTT. As protein: CASSLGTAGSNQPQHF.

A single count supports this clone. The J gene is TRBJ2-3, the V gene TRBV13; no definite D call. V lost 5 bases and J lost 1, with 7 bases in between. The length of the CDR3 is 13 residues. Germline V gene data show CDR1 as PRHDT and CDR2 as FYEKMQ (reference sequence). Here the CDR3 DNA reads TGTGCCAGCAGCCCACTCCGCACAGATACGCAGTATTTT. This translates into CASSPLRTDTQYF.

V is TRBV11-3 and J is TRBJ2-6, with D uncertain. The CDR3 sequence is 16 residues long. Between the trimmed V and J ends, which lost 0 bases and 0 bases, there was a span of 6 bases. Germline V CDR1 and CDR2: SGHNT, YENEEA. The CDR3 DNA reads TGTGCCAGCAGCTTAGATGGCAGCTCTGGGGCCAACGTCCTGACTTTC. It encodes CASSLDGSSGANVLTF. Complete variable domain (other parts from reference TRBV11-3 and TRBJ2-6): EAGVVQSPRYKIIEKKQPVAFWCNPISGHNTLYWYLQNLGQGPELLIRYENEEAVDDSQLPKDRFSAERLKGVDSTLKIQPAELGDSAVYLCASSLDGSSGANVLTFGAGSRLTVL.

V usage is TRBV30 and J usage is TRBJ1-2, with D uncertain. CDR1 is GTSNPN, CDR2 SVGIG, per germline (reference sequence). Trimming took 1 base from V and 3 from J, leaving 12 bases between them. The CDR3 runs to 14 residues. The CDR3 DNA is TGTGCCTGGAGTGGCCCTCGAGGATACTATGGCTACACCTTC. It specifies CAWSGPRGYYGYTF.

This clone was detected a few times. This chain connects TRBV7-2 to TRBJ1-3, with 8 bases identical to TRBD1. The ends lost 5 bases at V and 2 bases at J; junction bases unmatched: 2. The CDR3 runs 14 residues. CDR1 SGHTA and CDR2 FQGNSA come from the germline V gene. This CDR3 is CASSPTGAGNTIYF. CDR3 sequence (DNA): TGTGCCAGCAGCCCGACAGGGGCTGGAAACACCATATATTTT.

The chain couples TRBV19 to TRBJ2-1; D may be TRBD2 (6 bases). CDR3 length: 13 residues. V lost 4 bases, J lost 4 bases, and 8 bases lay in between. Germline loops: CDR1 LNHDA, CDR2 SQIVND (reference sequence). CDR3 sequence: CASSRDFYNEQFF. CDR3 sequence (DNA): TGTGCCAGTAGTAGGGACTTTTACAATGAGCAGTTCTTC.

This chain connects TRBV29-1 to TRBJ1-1; maybe TRBD1 (5 bases). Germline CDR1 is SQVTM and CDR2 is ANQGSEA. V was shortened by 7 bases and J by 4 bases, with 13 bases between the two germline ends. The CDR3 runs to 12 residues. CDR3 sequence reads: CSAAWGGTEAFF. CDR3 coding DNA: TGCAGCGCGGCGTGGGGGGGCACTGAAGCTTTCTTT.

The chain carries TRBV5-4 and TRBJ2-1; 8 bases match TRBD1. CDR1 and CDR2 (germline): SGHNT, YYREEE (reference sequence). The junction had 11 bases not matched to a gene; V was cut back by 4 bases and J by 8 bases. CDR3 size: 15 residues. The CDR3 sequence is CASSLGQAVSDEQFF. The CDR3 region has the DNA TGTGCCAGCAGCCTGGGACAGGCGGTGAGCGATGAGCAGTTCTTC.

In regard to this clone: Other DNA sequences in the sample encode the same CDR3. CDR3 coding DNA: TGTGCCAGCTCACCGGACAGTCAAGAGACCCAGTACTTC. Translating gives CASSPDSQETQYF. This chain uses TRBV18 with TRBJ2-5; D perhaps matches TRBD1 (6 bases). V lost 3 bases and J lost 2, with 7 bases in between. CDR1 is KGHSH and CDR2 is LQKENI in the germline V gene. CDR3 length equals 13 residues.

This chain connects TRBV7-2 to TRBJ2-7, with D uncertain. The V and J ends lost 1 base and 2 bases respectively, with 9 bases between them. The CDR3 contains 14 residues. Germline V lookup: CDR1 SGHTA, CDR2 FQGNSA. CDR3 sequence reads: CASSLVHNPYEQYF. Written as DNA, the CDR3 is TGTGCCAGCAGCTTAGTCCACAATCCCTACGAGCAGTACTTC. Full variable domain (missing parts from reference TRBV7-2 and TRBJ2-7): GAGVSQSPSNKVTEKGKDVELRCDPISGHTALYWYRQSLGQGLEFLIYFQGNSAPDKSGLPSDRFSAERTGGSVSTLTIQRTQQEDSAVYLCASSLVHNPYEQYFGPGTRLTVT.

The chain is built from TRBV20-1 and TRBJ2-1, with D unresolved. In germline, CDR1 is DFQATT, CDR2 SNEGSKA (reference sequence). This CDR3 has 11 residues. Trimming pared 3 bases from V and 8 bases from J, leaving 8 bases between. CDR3 DNA sequence: TGCAGTGCTAGTCCCAGCGATGAGCAGTTCTTC. Amino acids: CSASPSDEQFF.

The V gene is TRBV25-1, the J gene TRBJ1-1; 7 nucleotides align to TRBD1. The CDR3 length is 12 residues. Unmatched junction bases numbered 9, after V lost 7 bases and J lost 10 bases. Germline V CDR1 and CDR2: MGHDK, SYGVNS. The CDR3 coding sequence is TGTGCCAGCAAGGACTTGACAGGGCTAGCTTTCTTT. This sequence encodes CASKDLTGLAFF.

The V and J genes are TRBV2 and TRBJ1-5; the match to TRBD1 covers 9 bases. With 5 bases clipped from V and 1 base from J, the junction kept 12 bases outside the gene matches. CDR1 and CDR2 (germline): SNHLY, FYNNEI. The CDR3 extends over 18 amino acids. This chain's CDR3 is CASSPSDRGFMSNQPQHF. In DNA, the CDR3 is TGTGCCAGCAGTCCGTCTGACAGGGGGTTTATGAGCAATCAGCCCCAGCATTTT.

The chain joins TRBV13 to TRBJ2-7, with D maybe TRBD2 (6 bases). CDR1 PRHDT and CDR2 FYEKMQ come from the germline V gene (reference sequence). CDR3 length: 15 residues. The V and J ends lost 2 bases and 6 bases respectively, with 17 bases between them. The CDR3 DNA reads TGTGCCAGCAGCTTAAGGAGGGAGGCCCGCCTCGAGCAGTACTTC. Its protein is CASSLRREARLEQYF.

This clone appeared a single time. V gene TRBV7-9 combines with J gene TRBJ1-2, with 7 bases lining up with TRBD1. Losses at the gene ends were 5 bases for V and 2 bases for J; bases not matched to a gene: 5. This CDR3 has 14 amino acids. Germline V gene lookup returns CDR1 SEHNR and CDR2 FQNEAQ (reference sequence). The CDR3: CASSPLGQNYGYTF. CDR3 DNA sequence: TGTGCCAGCAGCCCCCTGGGACAGAACTATGGCTACACCTTC.

This clone appeared once. The V gene is TRBV24-1, the J gene TRBJ2-1, with TRBD1 identical over 7 bases. The germline CDR1 and CDR2 sequences are KGHDR and SFDVKD. V shed 2 bases, J shed 8 bases, and the junction held 11 bases outside the gene matches. CDR3 length equals 16 residues. CDR3 region: CATSDSDRSRKYEQFF. The CDR3 region has the DNA TGTGCCACCAGTGATTCGGACAGGAGCAGGAAGTATGAGCAGTTCTTC.

The genes are TRBV28 and TRBJ1-1; 8 bases agree with TRBD1. From germline, CDR1 is MDHEN and CDR2 SYDVKM. J lost 11 bases, V lost 6 bases, and 5 bases had no gene match. The CDR3 contains 11 residues. CDR3 DNA: TGTGCCAGCAGGGACAGGGAGAGGGCTTTCTTT. Residues: CASRDRERAFF.

The gene calls are TRBV19 and TRBJ1-2, with D unclear. V was cut by 1 base and J by 2 bases, with 8 bases left in between. The CDR3 covers 14 residues. Germline V CDR1 and CDR2: LNHDA, SQIVND (reference sequence). CDR3 DNA: TGTGCCAGTAGTATAGGAGGCCGCAACTATGGCTACACCTTC. It yields the protein CASSIGGRNYGYTF. Complete variable domain (other parts from reference TRBV19 and TRBJ1-2): DGGITQSPKYLFRKEGQNVTLSCEQNLNHDAMYWYRQDPGQGLRLIYYSQIVNDFQKGDIAEGYSVSREKKESFPLTVTSAQKNPTAFYLCASSIGGRNYGYTFGSGTRLTVV.

The V call is TRBV4-1, the J call TRBJ2-5, with TRBD2 matching 8 bases. The J segment lost 0 bases and the V segment lost 7 bases, leaving 10 bases of the junction unmatched. This CDR3 region has 16 residues. Per the germline V gene, CDR1 is MGHRA and CDR2 is YSYEKL. This CDR3 reads CASTAGGAVYQETQYF. CDR3 sequence (DNA): TGCGCCAGCACCGCGGGGGGAGCGGTGTACCAAGAGACCCAGTACTTC.

V usage is TRBV27 and J usage is TRBJ2-2, with TRBD2 matching 7 bases. CDR1 MNHEY and CDR2 SMNVEV come from the germline V gene (reference sequence). V gave up 2 bases and J gave up 4 bases; unmatched junction bases: 10. The CDR3 consists of 17 residues. Here the CDR3 DNA reads TGTGCCAGCAGTTTAATTAGCGGGTTAAGTTCCACCGGGGAGCTGTTTTTT. It translates to CASSLISGLSSTGELFF.

V is TRBV6-5 and J is TRBJ2-7; 7 bases line up with TRBD1. This CDR3 has 14 amino acids. With 4 bases clipped from V and 2 bases from J, the junction kept 5 bases outside the gene matches. Germline V gene lookup returns CDR1 MNHEY and CDR2 SVGAGI. The CDR3 nucleotides read TGTGCCAGCAGTTCCGGGACAGAGGCCTACGAGCAGTACTTC. Translated: CASSSGTEAYEQYF.

The chain couples TRBV12-3 or TRBV12-4 to TRBJ1-1; possibly TRBD1 for D (5 bases). The V end lost 6 bases, the J end lost 5 bases, and 10 bases lay between the germline ends. This CDR3 has 12 amino acids. The CDR3 nucleotides read TGTGCCAGCAGCTCAAAGGGGACTGAAGCTTTCTTT. Its translation: CASSSKGTEAFF.

This clone has only a few counts. The chain links TRBV7-9 to TRBJ2-7; 10 nucleotides match TRBD1. CDR1 and CDR2 from the germline V gene are SEHNR and FQNEAQ (reference sequence). J lost 3 bases, V lost 3 bases, and 5 bases had no gene match. This CDR3 is 15 amino acids long. CDR3 region: CASSFGTGVNYEQYF. The DNA of the CDR3 is TGTGCCAGCAGCTTTGGGACAGGGGTAAACTACGAGCAGTACTTC. The full variable domain, its missing parts supplied by reference TRBV7-9 and TRBJ2-7, is DTGVSQNPRHKITKRGQNVTFRCDPISEHNRLYWYRQTLGQGPEFLTYFQNEAQLEKSRLLSDRFSAERPKGSFSTLEIQRTEQGDSAMYLCASSFGTGVNYEQYFGPGTRLTVT.